Described below is a single T cell receptor (beta chain) sequence and its context. Authors of the study amplified TCR beta CDR3 regions from RNA transcripts. A first-round RT-PCR of the TCR CDR3 used the HTBI primer set. TCRdb used MiXCR to reprocess the multiplex PCR reads, holding one entry per CDR3 protein. The sample carries 80,000 to 100,000 distinct CDR3 sequences, about 40% recorded once. Germline trimming cut 5 bases from V and 4 bases from J; bases unmatched to any gene: 12. CDR1 SGHVS and CDR2 FQNEAQ come from the germline V gene. This CDR3 is built from 16 residues. The entry originates in a study of T cells in Graves' hyperthyroidism and ophthalmopathy.

The receptor was derived from a woman in her 30s with Graves' hyperthyroidism. The sample consisted of peripheral blood or thyroid tissue (not recorded which). The chain recombines TRBV7-8 with TRBJ2-5, with TRBD2 matching 8 bases. As DNA, the CDR3 is TGTGCCAGCAGCCTTCGCGGGGGGACCCGAGGAGAGACCCAGTACTTC. It specifies CASSLRGGTRGETQYF. The complete variable domain, with remaining parts taken from reference TRBV7-8 and TRBJ2-5, reads GAGVSQSPRYKVAKRGQDVALRCDPISGHVSLFWYQQALGQGPEFLTYFQNEAQLDKSGLPSDRFFAERPEGSVSTLKIQRTQQEDSAVYLCASSLRGGTRGETQYFGPGTRLLVL.